This T cell receptor (beta chain) emerged from a study of blood T cell repertoires in COVID-19. The CDR3 covers 15 residues. With 6 bases clipped from V and 0 bases from J, the junction kept 5 bases outside the gene matches. Germline V gene data show CDR1 as SNHLY and CDR2 as FYNNEI. Data came from immunoSEQ multiplex PCR; TCRdb stores just in-frame clones and leaves some out. The data show about 230,000 clones, more than 75% seen once. Sequencing input: peripheral blood. The receptor was isolated from a man in his forties or fifties with COVID-19, enrolled during active disease. V gene TRBV2 combines with J gene TRBJ1-5; 7 nucleotides match TRBD1. CDR3 DNA sequence: TGTGCCAGCAGGATGACAGGGTATAGCAATCAGCCCCAGCATTTT. This sequence encodes CASRMTGYSNQPQHF.